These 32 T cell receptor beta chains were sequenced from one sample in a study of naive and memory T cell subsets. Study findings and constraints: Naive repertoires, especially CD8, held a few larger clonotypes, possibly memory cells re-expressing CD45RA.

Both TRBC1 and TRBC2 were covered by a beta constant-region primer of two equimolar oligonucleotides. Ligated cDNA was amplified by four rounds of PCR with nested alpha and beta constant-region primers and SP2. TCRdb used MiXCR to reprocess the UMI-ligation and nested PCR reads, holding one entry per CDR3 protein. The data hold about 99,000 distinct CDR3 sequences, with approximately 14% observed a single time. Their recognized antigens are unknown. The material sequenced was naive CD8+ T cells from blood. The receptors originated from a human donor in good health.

The CDR3 coding sequence is TGCAGTGCTAGTAGTGGGGGTGTCTATGGCTACACCTTC. Protein sequence: CSASSGGVYGYTF. This chain links TRBV20-1 with TRBJ1-2; D perhaps matches TRBD1 (5 bases). This CDR3 region has 13 residues. The ends were cut back, 3 bases at V and 4 bases at J, with 12 bases in the middle. The germline V gene encodes CDR1 DFQATT and CDR2 SNEGSKA (reference sequence).

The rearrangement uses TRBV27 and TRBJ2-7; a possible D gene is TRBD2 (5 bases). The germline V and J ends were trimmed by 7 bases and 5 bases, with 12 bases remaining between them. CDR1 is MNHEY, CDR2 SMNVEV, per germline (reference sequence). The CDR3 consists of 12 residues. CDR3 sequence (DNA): TGTGCCAGCAAGGGAGCTCCCAACGAGCAGTACTTC. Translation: CASKGAPNEQYF.

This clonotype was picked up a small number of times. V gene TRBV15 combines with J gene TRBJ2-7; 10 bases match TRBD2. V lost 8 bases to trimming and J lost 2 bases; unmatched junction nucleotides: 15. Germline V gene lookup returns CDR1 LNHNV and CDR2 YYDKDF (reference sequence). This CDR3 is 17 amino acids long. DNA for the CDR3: TGTGCCACCCGAAACGGACTAGCGGCCCCAGGCGCCTACGAGCAGTACTTC. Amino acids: CATRNGLAAPGAYEQYF. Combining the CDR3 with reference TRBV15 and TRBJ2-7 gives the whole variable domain DAMVIQNPRYQVTQFGKPVTLSCSQTLNHNVMYWYQQKSSQAPKLLFHYYDKDFNNEADTPDNFQSRRPNTSFCFLDIRSPGLGDTAMYLCATRNGLAAPGAYEQYFGPGTRLTVT.

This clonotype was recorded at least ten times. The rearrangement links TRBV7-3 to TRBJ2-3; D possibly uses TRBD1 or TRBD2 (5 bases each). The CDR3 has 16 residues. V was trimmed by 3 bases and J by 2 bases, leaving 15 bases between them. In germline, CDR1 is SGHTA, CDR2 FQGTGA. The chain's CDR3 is CASSFGTGTATDTQYF. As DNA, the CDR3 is TGTGCCAGCAGCTTTGGCACCGGGACGGCCACAGATACGCAGTATTTT.

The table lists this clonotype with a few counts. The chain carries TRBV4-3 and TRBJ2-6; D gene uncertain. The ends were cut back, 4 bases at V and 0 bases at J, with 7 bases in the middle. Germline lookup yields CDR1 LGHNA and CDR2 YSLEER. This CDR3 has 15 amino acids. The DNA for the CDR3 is TGCGCCAGCAGCCCTGGGGTCTCTGGGGCCAACGTCCTGACTTTC. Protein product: CASSPGVSGANVLTF.

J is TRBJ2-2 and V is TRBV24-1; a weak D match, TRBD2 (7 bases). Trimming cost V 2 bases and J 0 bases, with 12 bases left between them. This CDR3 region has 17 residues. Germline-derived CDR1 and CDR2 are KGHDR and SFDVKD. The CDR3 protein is CATSDYVGGPNTGELFF. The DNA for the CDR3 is TGTGCCACCAGTGATTACGTCGGGGGGCCGAACACCGGGGAGCTGTTTTTT.

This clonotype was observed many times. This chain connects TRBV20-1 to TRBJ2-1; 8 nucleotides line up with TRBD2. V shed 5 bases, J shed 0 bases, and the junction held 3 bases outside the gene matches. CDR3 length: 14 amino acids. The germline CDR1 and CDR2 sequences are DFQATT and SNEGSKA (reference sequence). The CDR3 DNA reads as TGCAGTGCTTCGGGGGGGAGCTCCTACAATGAGCAGTTCTTC. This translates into CSASGGSSYNEQFF.

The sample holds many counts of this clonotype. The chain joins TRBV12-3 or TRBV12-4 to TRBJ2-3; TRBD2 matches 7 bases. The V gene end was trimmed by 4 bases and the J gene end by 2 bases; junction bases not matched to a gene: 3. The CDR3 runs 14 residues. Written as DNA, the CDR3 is TGTGCCAGCAGTTGGGGACTACCCACAGATACGCAGTATTTT. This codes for CASSWGLPTDTQYF.

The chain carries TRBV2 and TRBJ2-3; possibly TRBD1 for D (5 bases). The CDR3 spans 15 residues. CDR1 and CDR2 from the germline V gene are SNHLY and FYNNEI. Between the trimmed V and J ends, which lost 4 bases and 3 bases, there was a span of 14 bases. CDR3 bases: TGTGCCAGCAGTGTTACCAGGGTTTGGACAGATACGCAGTATTTT. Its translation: CASSVTRVWTDTQYF.

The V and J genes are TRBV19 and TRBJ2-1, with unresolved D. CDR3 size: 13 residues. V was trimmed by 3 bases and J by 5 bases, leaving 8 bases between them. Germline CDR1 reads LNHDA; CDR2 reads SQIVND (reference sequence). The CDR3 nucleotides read TGTGCCAGTAGTATTGGTCTGAACAATGAGCAGTTCTTC. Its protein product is CASSIGLNNEQFF.

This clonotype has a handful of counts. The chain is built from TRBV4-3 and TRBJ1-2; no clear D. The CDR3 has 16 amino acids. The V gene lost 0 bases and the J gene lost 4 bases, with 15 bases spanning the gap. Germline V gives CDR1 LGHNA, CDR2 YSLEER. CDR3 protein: CASSQEGGGRFYGYTF. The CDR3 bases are TGCGCCAGCAGCCAAGAAGGCGGCGGACGATTCTATGGCTACACCTTC.

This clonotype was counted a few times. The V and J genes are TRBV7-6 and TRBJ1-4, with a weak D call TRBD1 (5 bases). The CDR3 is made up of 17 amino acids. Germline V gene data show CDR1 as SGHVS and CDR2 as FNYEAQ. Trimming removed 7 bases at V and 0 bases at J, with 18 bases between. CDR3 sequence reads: CASTKRGEGTTNEKLFF. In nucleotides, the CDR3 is TGTGCCAGCACTAAACGGGGGGAAGGGACAACTAATGAAAAACTGTTTTTT.

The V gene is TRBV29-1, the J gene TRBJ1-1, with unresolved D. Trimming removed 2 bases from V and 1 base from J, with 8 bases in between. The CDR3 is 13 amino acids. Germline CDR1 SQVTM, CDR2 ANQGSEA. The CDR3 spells CSVEPGGNTEAFF. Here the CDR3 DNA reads TGCAGCGTTGAACCCGGCGGGAACACTGAAGCTTTCTTT.

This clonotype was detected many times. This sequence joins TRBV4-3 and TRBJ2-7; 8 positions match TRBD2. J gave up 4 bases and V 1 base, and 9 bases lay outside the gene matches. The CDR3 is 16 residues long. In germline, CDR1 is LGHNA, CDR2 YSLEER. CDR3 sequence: CASSQAGGETGYEQYF. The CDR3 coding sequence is TGCGCCAGCAGCCAAGCGGGGGGGGAAACAGGTTACGAGCAGTACTTC.

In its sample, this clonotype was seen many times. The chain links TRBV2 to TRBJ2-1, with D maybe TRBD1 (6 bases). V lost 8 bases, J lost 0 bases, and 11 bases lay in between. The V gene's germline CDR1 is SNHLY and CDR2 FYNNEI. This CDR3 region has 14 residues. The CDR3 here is CASRQASSYNEQFF. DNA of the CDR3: TGTGCCAGCCGACAGGCCAGCTCCTACAATGAGCAGTTCTTC.

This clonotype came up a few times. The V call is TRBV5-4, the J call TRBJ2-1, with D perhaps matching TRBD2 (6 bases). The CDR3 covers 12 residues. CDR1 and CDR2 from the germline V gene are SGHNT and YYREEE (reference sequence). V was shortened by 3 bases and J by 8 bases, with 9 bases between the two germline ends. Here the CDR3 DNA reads TGTGCCAGCAGCTACGGCGGGGATGAGCAGTTCTTC. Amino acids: CASSYGGDEQFF.

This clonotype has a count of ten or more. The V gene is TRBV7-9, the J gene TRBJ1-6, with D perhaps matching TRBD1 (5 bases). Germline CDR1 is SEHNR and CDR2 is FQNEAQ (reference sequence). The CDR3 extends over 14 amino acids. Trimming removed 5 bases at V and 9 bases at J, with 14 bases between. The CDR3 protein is CASSQTAITSPLHF. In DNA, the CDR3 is TGTGCCAGCAGCCAGACAGCTATCACTTCACCCCTCCACTTT.

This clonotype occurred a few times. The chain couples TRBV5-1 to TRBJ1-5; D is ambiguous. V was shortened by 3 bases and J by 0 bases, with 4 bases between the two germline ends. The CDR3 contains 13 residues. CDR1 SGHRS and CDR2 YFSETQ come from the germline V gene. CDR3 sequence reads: CASSYNSNQPQHF. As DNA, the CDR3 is TGCGCCAGCAGCTATAATAGCAATCAGCCCCAGCATTTT.

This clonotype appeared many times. The CDR3 sequence: CASSPGGSGDTDTQYF. DNA of the CDR3: TGTGCCAGCAGTCCGGGAGGTAGCGGGGACACAGATACGCAGTATTTT. J is TRBJ2-3 and V is TRBV27; 8 bases agree with TRBD2. The CDR3 spans 16 residues. V was pared by 5 bases and J by 2 bases, with 9 bases of the junction left unmatched. CDR1 is MNHEY and CDR2 is SMNVEV in the germline V gene (reference sequence).

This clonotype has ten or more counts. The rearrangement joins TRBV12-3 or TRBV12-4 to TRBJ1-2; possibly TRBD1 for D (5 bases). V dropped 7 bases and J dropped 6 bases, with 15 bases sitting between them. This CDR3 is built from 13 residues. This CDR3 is CASTEGGAHGYTF. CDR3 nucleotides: TGTGCCAGCACCGAGGGAGGGGCACATGGCTACACCTTC.

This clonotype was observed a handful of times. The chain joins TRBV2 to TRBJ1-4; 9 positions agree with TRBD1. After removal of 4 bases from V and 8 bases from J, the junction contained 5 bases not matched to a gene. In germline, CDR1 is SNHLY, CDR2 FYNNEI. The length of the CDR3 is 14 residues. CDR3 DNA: TGTGCCAGCAGTGTTGGACAGGGGCTGGAAAAACTGTTTTTT. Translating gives CASSVGQGLEKLFF.

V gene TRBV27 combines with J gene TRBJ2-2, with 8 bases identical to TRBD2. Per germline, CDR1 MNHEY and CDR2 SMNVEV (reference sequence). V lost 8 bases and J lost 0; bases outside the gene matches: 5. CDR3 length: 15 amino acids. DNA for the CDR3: TGTGCCAGCTACGGGGGGGGATCGAACACCGGGGAGCTGTTTTTT. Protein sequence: CASYGGGSNTGELFF.

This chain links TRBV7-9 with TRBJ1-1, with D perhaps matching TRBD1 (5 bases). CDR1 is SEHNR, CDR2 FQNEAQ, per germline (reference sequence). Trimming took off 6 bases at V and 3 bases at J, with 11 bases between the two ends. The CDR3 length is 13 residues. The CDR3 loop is CASRGRAYTEAFF. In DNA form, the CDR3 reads TGTGCCAGCAGGGGCAGGGCGTACACTGAAGCTTTCTTT.

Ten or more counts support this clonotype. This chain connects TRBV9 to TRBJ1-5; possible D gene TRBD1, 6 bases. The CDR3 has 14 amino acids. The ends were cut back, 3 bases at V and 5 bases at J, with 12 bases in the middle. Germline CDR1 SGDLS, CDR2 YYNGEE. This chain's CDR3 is CASSGTGTHQPQHF. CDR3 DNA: TGTGCCAGCAGCGGAACAGGGACGCATCAGCCCCAGCATTTT.

For the CDR3, the DNA is TGTGCCAGCACAGGGACAGAAGAGACCCAGTACTTC. Translated, it gives CASTGTEETQYF. V is TRBV2 and J is TRBJ2-5; 7 bases match TRBD1. V gave up 7 bases and J gave up 3 bases; unmatched junction bases: 2. The CDR3 is 12 amino acids. Germline lookup yields CDR1 SNHLY and CDR2 FYNNEI.

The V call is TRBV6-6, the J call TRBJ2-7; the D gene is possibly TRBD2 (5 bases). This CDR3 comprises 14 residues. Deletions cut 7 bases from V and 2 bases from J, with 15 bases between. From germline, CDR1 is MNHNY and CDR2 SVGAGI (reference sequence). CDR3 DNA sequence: TGTGCCAGCACACTAGATGCGCCCCCCTACGAGCAGTACTTC. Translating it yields CASTLDAPPYEQYF.

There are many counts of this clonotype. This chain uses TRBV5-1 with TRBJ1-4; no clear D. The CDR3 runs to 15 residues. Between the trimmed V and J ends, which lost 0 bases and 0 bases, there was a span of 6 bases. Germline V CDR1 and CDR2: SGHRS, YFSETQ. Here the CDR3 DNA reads TGCGCCAGCAGCTTGGGCCAAACAACTAATGAAAAACTGTTTTTT. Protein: CASSLGQTTNEKLFF.

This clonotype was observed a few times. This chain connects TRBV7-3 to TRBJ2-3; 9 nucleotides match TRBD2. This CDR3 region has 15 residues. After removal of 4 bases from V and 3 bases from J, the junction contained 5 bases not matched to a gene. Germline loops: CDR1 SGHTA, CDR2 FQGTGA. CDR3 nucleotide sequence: TGTGCCAGCAGCTGGCTAGCGGGACCAACAGATACGCAGTATTTT. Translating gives CASSWLAGPTDTQYF.

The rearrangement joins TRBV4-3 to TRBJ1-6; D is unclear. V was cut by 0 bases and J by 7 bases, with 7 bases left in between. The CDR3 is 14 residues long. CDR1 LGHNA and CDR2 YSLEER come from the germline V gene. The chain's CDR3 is CASSQDPLNSPLHF. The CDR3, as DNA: TGCGCCAGCAGCCAAGATCCCCTCAATTCACCCCTCCACTTT.

The CDR3 DNA sequence: TGTGCCAGCAGTTTTTTAGCGGGCCTGCGCACAGATACGCAGTATTTT. Translated: CASSFLAGLRTDTQYF. The chain is built from TRBV12-3 or TRBV12-4 and TRBJ2-3; 7 bases match TRBD2. This CDR3 comprises 16 residues. V shed 3 bases, J shed 1 base, and the junction held 7 bases outside the gene matches.

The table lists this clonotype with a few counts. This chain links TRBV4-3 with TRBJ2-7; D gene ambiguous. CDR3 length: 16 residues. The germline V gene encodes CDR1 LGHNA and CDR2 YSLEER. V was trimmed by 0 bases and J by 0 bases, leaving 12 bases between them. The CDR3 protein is CASSQDVISFSYEQYF. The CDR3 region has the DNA TGCGCCAGCAGCCAAGATGTTATTAGTTTCTCCTACGAGCAGTACTTC.

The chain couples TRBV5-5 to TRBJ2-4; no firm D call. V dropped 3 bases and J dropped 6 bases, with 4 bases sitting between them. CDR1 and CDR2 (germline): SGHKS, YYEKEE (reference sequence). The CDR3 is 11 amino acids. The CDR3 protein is CASSSRNIQYF. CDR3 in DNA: TGTGCCAGCAGCTCGAGAAACATTCAGTACTTC.